One sample yielded the 10 T cell receptor beta chains listed below, sequenced in a study of cytomegalovirus exposure and HLA in healthy donors. A multiplex PCR was run with 60 Vbeta primers and 13 Jbeta primers. Profiling relied on immunoSEQ multiplex PCR, and the TCRdb table lists in-frame clones only, not all of them. The data hold 100,000 to 150,000 clones, with 77% observed a single time. Material: PBMCs. The receptors derive from a human donor in good health.

The chain combines TRBV5-1 with TRBJ1-1; 10 nucleotides match TRBD1. The germline gives CDR1 SGHRS, CDR2 YFSETQ. V lost 4 bases to trimming and J lost 3 bases; unmatched junction nucleotides: 3. This CDR3 has 14 amino acids. The chain's CDR3 is CASSRGTGDTEAFF. CDR3 in DNA: TGCGCCAGCAGCCGCGGGACAGGGGACACTGAAGCTTTCTTT.

The chain employs TRBV28 and TRBJ1-1; D remains ambiguous. Germline CDR1 MDHEN, CDR2 SYDVKM. CDR3 length equals 12 residues. The ends were cut back, 9 bases at V and 0 bases at J, with 8 bases in the middle. CDR3 sequence reads: CASDSMNTEAFF. The CDR3 nucleotides are TGTGCCAGTGACTCAATGAACACTGAAGCTTTCTTT.

The V call is TRBV27, the J call TRBJ2-1, with 8 bases identical to TRBD1. The CDR3 length is 14 residues. Germline CDR1 reads MNHEY; CDR2 reads SMNVEV (reference sequence). V shed 7 bases and J 1 base; nucleotides not matched to a gene: 3. The CDR3: CASTRQGSYNEQFF. CDR3 coding DNA: TGTGCCAGCACAAGACAGGGGTCCTACAATGAGCAGTTCTTC.

This sequence joins TRBV21-1 and TRBJ1-2. TRBV21-1 is marked as a pseudogene. The CDR3 runs 18 residues. This chain's CDR3 is CASSRRRVHRLLYYGYTF. The CDR3 nucleotides read TGTGCCAGCAGCCGCCGCCGAGTCCATCGACTACTTTACTATGGCTACACCTTC.

As concerns this clone: One end of the junction is discordant with germline, which a read error may explain. The genes are TRBV19 and TRBJ1-2; possibly TRBD1 for D (6 bases). CDR3 size: 15 residues. CDR1 LNHDA and CDR2 SQIVND come from the germline V gene (reference sequence). The DNA for the CDR3 is TGTGCCAGTAGAATAGTGGACAGAGGTACCTATGGCTACACCTTC. Protein: CASRIVDRGTYGYTF.

J is TRBJ2-7 and V is TRBV10-1; D is possibly TRBD2 (6 bases). Trimming took off 6 bases at V and 6 bases at J, with 15 bases between the two ends. The CDR3 has 13 amino acids. CDR1 WNHNN and CDR2 SYGVQD come from the germline V gene (reference sequence). The CDR3 spells CASSPLLGGEQYF. The CDR3 nucleotides read TGCGCCAGCAGCCCTCTCCTCGGGGGCGAGCAGTACTTC.

The chain links TRBV10-3 to TRBJ2-7; a possible D gene is TRBD1 (6 bases). Trimming removed 8 bases from V and 0 bases from J, with 14 bases in between. Looked up from germline, CDR1 is ENHRY and CDR2 is SYGVKD. The CDR3 covers 14 residues. The CDR3: CAIQDSFSSYEQYF. CDR3 coding DNA: TGTGCCATCCAGGACAGCTTCAGCTCCTACGAGCAGTACTTC.

The table lists this clone with a count of one. The rearrangement joins TRBV19 to TRBJ1-5; D possibly corresponds to TRBD1 (5 bases). Looked up from germline, CDR1 is LNHDA and CDR2 is SQIVND (reference sequence). This CDR3 contains 15 residues. The V and J ends lost 3 bases and 0 bases respectively, with 9 bases between them. CDR3 nucleotides: TGTGCCAGTAGTATTACCGGACATAGCAATCAGCCCCAGCATTTT. This codes for CASSITGHSNQPQHF. Full variable domain (outside the CDR3, taken from reference TRBV19 and TRBJ1-5): DGGITQSPKYLFRKEGQNVTLSCEQNLNHDAMYWYRQDPGQGLRLIYYSQIVNDFQKGDIAEGYSVSREKKESFPLTVTSAQKNPTAFYLCASSITGHSNQPQHFGDGTRLSIL.

This rearrangement joins TRBV7-9 to TRBJ2-5; D gene unclear. This CDR3 spans 12 amino acids. Germline loops: CDR1 SEHNR, CDR2 FQNEAQ (reference sequence). V lost 5 bases and J lost 3, with 7 bases in between. The CDR3 sequence is CASSLREETQYF. The DNA for the CDR3 is TGTGCCAGCAGCCTCCGGGAAGAGACCCAGTACTTC. The complete variable domain, with remaining parts taken from reference TRBV7-9 and TRBJ2-5, reads DTGVSQNPRHKITKRGQNVTFRCDPISEHNRLYWYRQTLGQGPEFLTYFQNEAQLEKSRLLSDRFSAERPKGSFSTLEIQRTEQGDSAMYLCASSLREETQYFGPGTRLLVL.

The sample holds one count of this clone. The chain couples TRBV7-7 to TRBJ2-7; 9 positions match TRBD1. Germline V gene sequence: CDR1 SSHAT, CDR2 FNYEAQ (reference sequence). The CDR3 loop spans 15 amino acids. J was trimmed by 4 bases and V by 5 bases; bases with no gene match: 9. In DNA form, the CDR3 reads TGTGCCAGCAGCCACGGTCCCGGGACAGGGTACGAGCAGTACTTC. Translated, it gives CASSHGPGTGYEQYF. The entire variable domain, with the rest obtained from reference TRBV7-7 and TRBJ2-7, is as follows: GAGVSQSPRYKVTKRGQDVTLRCDPISSHATLYWYQQALGQGPEFLTYFNYEAQPDKSGLPSDRFSAERPEGSISTLTIQRTEQRDSAMYRCASSHGPGTGYEQYFGPGTRLTVT.